This TCR beta chain was sequenced during a study of glioma-infiltrating T cells. At the level of the study: Target coverage was about 4- to 11-fold for about 1 million blood T cells. Findings and caveats of the study: Tissue-blood divergence was below expectation in non-neoplastic patients, above in gliomas. Shared blood CDR3 signature motifs marked patients with low tissue-blood divergence.

Amplification of TCR alpha and beta CDR3 regions from RNA used iRepertoire nested multiplex PCR. TCRdb reprocessed the multiplex PCR reads via MiXCR and lists one record per CDR3 protein. Counted here are fewer than 500,000 distinct CDR3 sequences, roughly two fifths occurring once; the ten biggest clones make up around 12%. About this clonotype itself: The antigen is not known.

The CDR3 runs 11 residues. Germline CDR1 MDHEN, CDR2 SYDVKM. V was clipped by 6 bases and J by 2 bases, with 4 bases between them. The sample was glioma tissue, nonneoplastic brain tissue, or PBMCs (not recorded which). This clonotype was obtained from a human donor with low-grade glioma or glioblastoma, undergoing nonglioma brain surgery, or in good health (not recorded which). This chain connects TRBV28 to TRBJ1-2; D gene ambiguous. CDR3 sequence reads: CASSQNYGYTF. Written as DNA, the CDR3 is TGTGCCAGCAGCCAAAACTATGGCTACACCTTC.